This T cell receptor (beta chain) was identified in a study of T cell responses to AZD1222 COVID-19 vaccine. The CDR3 runs to 14 residues. In germline, CDR1 is MNHNS, CDR2 SASEGT. Deletions cut 3 bases from V and 7 bases from J, with 12 bases between. Assay used: immunoSEQ multiplex PCR; TCRdb lists only in-frame clones, some missing. The sample has 150,000 or so clones, 90% seen once. The chain carries TRBV6-1 and TRBJ2-2; D uncertain. The sequences come from peripheral blood, collected on day 0 of AZD1222 vaccination. The TCR comes from an adult in good health. CDR3 bases: TGTGCCAGCAGTGAGTTCCAGGAGAGCGGGGAGCTGTTTTTT. Protein product: CASSEFQESGELFF.